Listed below are T cell receptor beta chains from one sample, sequenced in a study of T-cell memory formation after mild COVID-19. TCRdb ran MiXCR on the 5' RACE reads and lists one entry per CDR3 protein. The sample yields about 7,100 distinct CDR3 sequences, 58% seen once. Sequenced: PBMCs or a T cell subset sorted from them (not recorded which). These receptor sequences come from an adult who had mild COVID-19 (a few samples of this study predate the infection). Cell type and time point are not known. Both conserved end residues are trimmed from each CDR3. The order of the fields is CDR3 protein, clone size, V gene, J gene. Where a row states a size, it is once, few, many or the class of an expanded clone; other rows omit it.

CDR3 protein: ASRTDRVDYGYT; clone size: .; V gene: TRBV12-3/TRBV12-4; J gene: TRBJ1-2
CDR3 protein: ASSLGPLYEQF; clone size: once; V gene: TRBV7-6; J gene: TRBJ2-1
CDR3 protein: ASSLEPVRTSGSLTDTQY; clone size: .; V gene: TRBV5-1; J gene: TRBJ2-3
CDR3 protein: ASSLYRDSPRPQH; clone size: .; V gene: TRBV5-5; J gene: TRBJ1-5
CDR3 protein: ASSLETAYNEKLF; clone size: medium-sized; V gene: TRBV7-8; J gene: TRBJ1-4
CDR3 protein: ASSSSSEGPDTQY; clone size: .; V gene: TRBV11-3; J gene: TRBJ2-3
CDR3 protein: ATRTSGGPDTQY; clone size: medium-sized; V gene: TRBV10-3; J gene: TRBJ2-3
CDR3 protein: AISELASETQY; clone size: .; V gene: TRBV10-3; J gene: TRBJ2-5
CDR3 protein: ASSQGWGQGETQY; clone size: .; V gene: TRBV3-1; J gene: TRBJ2-5
CDR3 protein: ASSQDYGGGGYGYT; clone size: .; V gene: TRBV4-3; J gene: TRBJ1-2
CDR3 protein: ASSLVVFGTDTQY; clone size: .; V gene: TRBV7-2; J gene: TRBJ2-3
CDR3 protein: SVEERREYTDTQY; clone size: medium-sized; V gene: TRBV29-1; J gene: TRBJ2-3
CDR3 protein: ASSPRVGGQETQY; clone size: .; V gene: TRBV7-2; J gene: TRBJ2-5
CDR3 protein: SLTGGAGADTQY; clone size: .; V gene: TRBV29-1; J gene: TRBJ2-3
CDR3 protein: ASRWTSGVYNEQF; clone size: .; V gene: TRBV27; J gene: TRBJ2-1
CDR3 protein: SGGGGDTQY; clone size: once; V gene: TRBV20-1; J gene: TRBJ2-3
CDR3 protein: AAGQGYEQY; clone size: .; V gene: TRBV6-5; J gene: TRBJ2-7
CDR3 protein: ASSVDIDSTDTQY; clone size: medium-sized; V gene: TRBV9; J gene: TRBJ2-3
CDR3 protein: ASSLSRTGINSPLH; clone size: medium-sized; V gene: TRBV7-2; J gene: TRBJ1-6
CDR3 protein: SVDGLRTEAF; clone size: .; V gene: TRBV29-1; J gene: TRBJ1-1
CDR3 protein: ASSSRPTGFDTEAF; clone size: .; V gene: TRBV7-9; J gene: TRBJ1-1
CDR3 protein: ASSLMFGSSVNEKLF; clone size: medium-sized; V gene: TRBV27; J gene: TRBJ1-4
CDR3 protein: ASSLQGLGTDTQY; clone size: once; V gene: TRBV5-1; J gene: TRBJ2-3
CDR3 protein: ASSLVDRPFQETQY; clone size: .; V gene: TRBV7-9; J gene: TRBJ2-5
CDR3 protein: SARARDEGRDTQY; clone size: few; V gene: TRBV20-1; J gene: TRBJ2-3
CDR3 protein: ASSRRAAGVPGELF; clone size: medium-sized; V gene: TRBV2; J gene: TRBJ2-2
CDR3 protein: ASSLRDSWPPLH; clone size: .; V gene: TRBV4-3; J gene: TRBJ1-6
CDR3 protein: ASSLEAGIISPLH; clone size: .; V gene: TRBV7-2; J gene: TRBJ1-6
CDR3 protein: ASSYFSGQGEEKLF; clone size: medium-sized; V gene: TRBV6-5; J gene: TRBJ1-4
CDR3 protein: ASSGNGGEETQY; clone size: .; V gene: TRBV2; J gene: TRBJ2-5
CDR3 protein: ASSPTSGGAHEQF; clone size: .; V gene: TRBV5-1; J gene: TRBJ2-1
CDR3 protein: AWSVQSRAGTQY; clone size: large; V gene: TRBV30; J gene: TRBJ2-3
CDR3 protein: ASRTGQGAYEQY; clone size: .; V gene: TRBV19; J gene: TRBJ2-7
CDR3 protein: ATGQSSPSGNTIY; clone size: .; V gene: TRBV12-3/TRBV12-4; J gene: TRBJ1-3
CDR3 protein: ASSHTDMGGYEAF; clone size: once; V gene: TRBV4-1; J gene: TRBJ1-1
CDR3 protein: ASSLMAGGTLQETQY; clone size: .; V gene: TRBV7-6; J gene: TRBJ2-5
CDR3 protein: ASSDGGTGRSPLH; clone size: .; V gene: TRBV2; J gene: TRBJ1-6
CDR3 protein: ASSLRVDEQF; clone size: .; V gene: TRBV12-3/TRBV12-4; J gene: TRBJ2-1
CDR3 protein: ASSQTGLGELF; clone size: medium-sized; V gene: TRBV3-1; J gene: TRBJ2-2
CDR3 protein: ASSPSPSDSYEQY; clone size: .; V gene: TRBV5-4; J gene: TRBJ2-7
CDR3 protein: ASQLGTEAF; clone size: .; V gene: TRBV4-3; J gene: TRBJ1-1
CDR3 protein: ASSLDGGTVQETQY; clone size: .; V gene: TRBV7-6; J gene: TRBJ2-5
CDR3 protein: ATSRDGRPTDTQY; clone size: .; V gene: TRBV15; J gene: TRBJ2-3
CDR3 protein: ASSRGGISYEQY; clone size: medium-sized; V gene: TRBV4-2; J gene: TRBJ2-7
CDR3 protein: ASSVDFDRGRGKNIQY; clone size: medium-sized; V gene: TRBV9; J gene: TRBJ2-4
CDR3 protein: ASSLSGGKETQY; clone size: .; V gene: TRBV12-3/TRBV12-4; J gene: TRBJ2-5
CDR3 protein: ASSSLAGNQETQY; clone size: .; V gene: TRBV7-3; J gene: TRBJ2-5
CDR3 protein: ASSPGQGNQPQH; clone size: .; V gene: TRBV5-4; J gene: TRBJ1-5
CDR3 protein: ASSYLPDILSNQPQH; clone size: medium-sized; V gene: TRBV6-2/TRBV6-3; J gene: TRBJ1-5
CDR3 protein: ASSYPTGEAF; clone size: .; V gene: TRBV12-3/TRBV12-4; J gene: TRBJ1-1
CDR3 protein: ASSQETSGRDTDTQY; clone size: .; V gene: TRBV4-1; J gene: TRBJ2-3
CDR3 protein: ASSPPFSEQF; clone size: .; V gene: TRBV14; J gene: TRBJ2-1
CDR3 protein: ASSSHPRDYGYT; clone size: medium-sized; V gene: TRBV12-3/TRBV12-4; J gene: TRBJ1-2
CDR3 protein: ASSLAHYTQY; clone size: .; V gene: TRBV7-8; J gene: TRBJ2-3
CDR3 protein: ASSLAADTQY; clone size: medium-sized; V gene: TRBV11-2; J gene: TRBJ2-3